This passage covers 17 T cell receptor beta chains from one sample sequenced in a study of shared clonotypes between healthy human individuals. CD45RO-negative, CCR7-positively selected cells formed the naive CD8 fraction, excluding terminally differentiated effector memory CD45RA+ cells. Some clones are missing from TCRdb's copy, which holds only in-frame ones; the method was immunoSEQ multiplex PCR. Of about 2.2 million clones listed, around 93% are singletons. Sequences were obtained from naive CD8+ T cells from PBMCs. The receptors originated from a man younger than 35 in good health. Some clones in this sample may be carry-over from other donors' samples.

The V and J genes are TRBV7-8 and TRBJ2-1, with TRBD1 identical over 8 bases. Germline lookup yields CDR1 SGHVS and CDR2 FQNEAQ. With 4 bases clipped from V and 6 bases from J, the junction kept 5 bases outside the gene matches. This CDR3 contains 14 residues. CDR3 sequence reads: CASSSRTGSNEQFF. CDR3 DNA: TGTGCCAGCAGCTCACGGACAGGGAGCAATGAGCAGTTCTTC.

As DNA, the CDR3 is TGTGCCAGCAGTTGGACTGCCTTTTCGCGGACCCAGTACTTC. Translation: CASSWTAFSRTQYF. The genes are TRBV2 and TRBJ2-5, with D possibly TRBD2 on 5 matching bases. This CDR3 has 14 residues. Germline CDR1 is SNHLY and CDR2 is FYNNEI. Trimming took 5 bases from V and 7 from J, leaving 17 bases between them.

The chain recombines TRBV9 with TRBJ2-1; 11 positions match TRBD2. Germline V gives CDR1 SGDLS, CDR2 YYNGEE. The CDR3 contains 19 residues. V lost 3 bases, J lost 0 bases, and 11 bases stayed unmatched. CDR3 region: CASSATGLAVHSSYNEQFF. Written as DNA, the CDR3 is TGTGCCAGCAGCGCGACGGGACTAGCGGTTCACAGCTCCTACAATGAGCAGTTCTTC. The variable domain in full, completed from reference TRBV9 and TRBJ2-1, reads DSGVTQTPKHLITATGQRVTLRCSPRSGDLSVYWYQQSLDQGLQFLIQYYNGEERAKGNILERFSAQQFPDLHSELNLSSLELGDSALYFCASSATGLAVHSSYNEQFFGPGTRLTVL.

This clone was seen once. The gene calls are TRBV9 and TRBJ2-5, with 9 bases fitting TRBD2. Unmatched junction bases numbered 4, after V lost 0 bases and J lost 4 bases. CDR1 is SGDLS and CDR2 is YYNGEE in the germline V gene. CDR3 length equals 15 residues. In DNA, the CDR3 is TGTGCCAGCAGCGTAGTAGCGGGAGTAGGAGAGACCCAGTACTTC. This encodes CASSVVAGVGETQYF. The full variable domain, in which reference TRBV9 and TRBJ2-5 provide the parts outside the CDR3, is DSGVTQTPKHLITATGQRVTLRCSPRSGDLSVYWYQQSLDQGLQFLIQYYNGEERAKGNILERFSAQQFPDLHSELNLSSLELGDSALYFCASSVVAGVGETQYFGPGTRLLVL.

The rearrangement links TRBV15 to TRBJ2-3; D might be TRBD1 or TRBD2, each matching 6 bases. Trimming took off 1 base at V and 6 bases at J, with 20 bases between the two ends. CDR1 LNHNV and CDR2 YYDKDF come from the germline V gene (reference sequence). There are 17 residues in the CDR3. As DNA, the CDR3 is TGTGCCACCAGCAGAGTAGTGGGAGCGGAAGGGGGGGATACGCAGTATTTT. As protein: CATSRVVGAEGGDTQYF.

This chain joins TRBV28 and TRBJ1-2; TRBD1 is a possible D gene (6 bases). Trimming pared 2 bases from V and 3 bases from J, leaving 10 bases between. The CDR3 contains 14 residues. Germline loops: CDR1 MDHEN, CDR2 SYDVKM. For the CDR3, the DNA is TGTGCCAGCAGTTTACCAGGGGATTACTATGGCTACACCTTC. Protein sequence: CASSLPGDYYGYTF.

Comments on this clone: Other DNA variants within this sample encode the same CDR3. J is TRBJ2-3 and V is TRBV6-5; 12 nucleotides line up with TRBD2. This CDR3 has 15 residues. V dropped 2 bases and J dropped 6; count of bases not matched to a gene: 3. Germline V gene data show CDR1 as MNHEY and CDR2 as SVGAGI. This chain's CDR3 is CASSYRTSGTDTQYF. The CDR3 region has the DNA TGTGCCAGCAGTTACCGGACTAGCGGGACGGATACGCAGTATTTT.

The chain employs TRBV5-1 and TRBJ2-7; TRBD1 matches 8 bases. V was clipped by 5 bases and J by 3 bases; unmatched bases: 10. This CDR3 region has 15 residues. The germline V gene encodes CDR1 SGHRS and CDR2 YFSETQ. CDR3: CASRPDRGPGYEQYF. In DNA form, the CDR3 reads TGCGCCAGCAGGCCCGACAGGGGACCGGGCTACGAGCAGTACTTC.

This chain uses TRBV27 with TRBJ2-1; 7 positions agree with TRBD2. V shed 2 bases, J shed 4 bases, and the junction held 5 bases outside the gene matches. CDR1 is MNHEY, CDR2 SMNVEV, per germline (reference sequence). The CDR3 consists of 15 residues. In DNA form, the CDR3 reads TGTGCCAGCAGTTTACTAGCGGCCCGATACAATGAGCAGTTCTTC. This translates into CASSLLAARYNEQFF.

The gene calls are TRBV28 and TRBJ1-5, with D unclear. CDR1 MDHEN and CDR2 SYDVKM come from the germline V gene. CDR3 length: 18 amino acids. V gave up 6 bases and J gave up 2 bases, with 23 bases separating them. The CDR3 DNA reads TGTGCCAGCAGCCCCCACGGTGGGCCGGGCTATGGCAATCAGCCCCAGCATTTT. The encoded protein is CASSPHGGPGYGNQPQHF.

This clone was seen a few times. Other nucleotide sequences from this sample produce the same CDR3. The rearrangement links TRBV19 to TRBJ1-1; 8 positions match TRBD1. With 6 bases clipped from V and 5 bases from J, the junction kept 5 bases outside the gene matches. The CDR3 covers 13 residues. The V gene's germline CDR1 is LNHDA and CDR2 SQIVND (reference sequence). DNA of the CDR3: TGTGCCAGTAGCACAGGGGGATGGACTGAAGCTTTCTTT. Protein: CASSTGGWTEAFF.

The rearrangement uses TRBV15 and TRBJ2-7; 10 bases line up with TRBD2. This CDR3 is 19 amino acids long. CDR1 and CDR2 (germline): LNHNV, YYDKDF (reference sequence). V dropped 1 base and J dropped 4; count of bases not matched to a gene: 16. CDR3 sequence (DNA): TGTGCCACCAGCAGAGGGTGGGGGACTAGCGACCCGAGTGGATACGAGCAGTACTTC. Translating it yields CATSRGWGTSDPSGYEQYF.

The chain has TRBV28 and TRBJ2-7, with D tentatively TRBD2 (6 bases). This CDR3 is 14 amino acids long. Germline CDR1 MDHEN, CDR2 SYDVKM. V was shortened by 2 bases and J by 3 bases, with 11 bases between the two germline ends. CDR3: CASSLGGSLYEQYF. In DNA form, the CDR3 reads TGTGCCAGCAGTTTAGGGGGGAGCCTCTACGAGCAGTACTTC.

This chain connects TRBV29-1 to TRBJ1-1; TRBD1 aligns across 10 bases. CDR1 is SQVTM and CDR2 is ANQGSEA in the germline V gene. With 6 bases clipped from V and 5 bases from J, the junction kept 9 bases outside the gene matches. The CDR3 has 14 residues. Here the CDR3 reads CSVGSTGGLTEAFF. CDR3 nucleotide sequence: TGCAGCGTCGGGTCGACAGGGGGCCTTACTGAAGCTTTCTTT.

The chain is built from TRBV5-1 and TRBJ2-2, with 9 bases fitting TRBD1. The length of the CDR3 is 16 residues. The junction had 9 bases not matched to a gene; V was cut back by 3 bases and J by 6 bases. Germline V gene lookup returns CDR1 SGHRS and CDR2 YFSETQ. The CDR3 region is CASSSRDRVVPGELFF. CDR3 nucleotide sequence: TGCGCCAGCAGCTCCCGGGACAGGGTGGTCCCCGGGGAGCTGTTTTTT.

The V call is TRBV10-3, the J call TRBJ1-1, with D unresolved. This CDR3 spans 14 amino acids. CDR1 and CDR2 (germline): ENHRY, SYGVKD. The V end was cut by 0 bases, the J end by 2 bases, with 7 bases between. CDR3 loop: CAISESEINTEAFF. In nucleotides, the CDR3 is TGTGCCATCAGTGAGTCAGAGATAAACACTGAAGCTTTCTTT.

The V and J genes are TRBV6-5 and TRBJ2-5, with D perhaps TRBD1 (6 bases). The J call may not be correct, given that the DNA end is closer to TRBJ2-7. The V gene's germline CDR1 is MNHEY and CDR2 SVGAGI. The CDR3 contains 14 residues. CDR3 amino acids: CASSYGQGPYEQYF. In DNA, the CDR3 is TGTGCCAGCAGTTACGGGCAGGGGCCCTACGAGCAGTACTTC.